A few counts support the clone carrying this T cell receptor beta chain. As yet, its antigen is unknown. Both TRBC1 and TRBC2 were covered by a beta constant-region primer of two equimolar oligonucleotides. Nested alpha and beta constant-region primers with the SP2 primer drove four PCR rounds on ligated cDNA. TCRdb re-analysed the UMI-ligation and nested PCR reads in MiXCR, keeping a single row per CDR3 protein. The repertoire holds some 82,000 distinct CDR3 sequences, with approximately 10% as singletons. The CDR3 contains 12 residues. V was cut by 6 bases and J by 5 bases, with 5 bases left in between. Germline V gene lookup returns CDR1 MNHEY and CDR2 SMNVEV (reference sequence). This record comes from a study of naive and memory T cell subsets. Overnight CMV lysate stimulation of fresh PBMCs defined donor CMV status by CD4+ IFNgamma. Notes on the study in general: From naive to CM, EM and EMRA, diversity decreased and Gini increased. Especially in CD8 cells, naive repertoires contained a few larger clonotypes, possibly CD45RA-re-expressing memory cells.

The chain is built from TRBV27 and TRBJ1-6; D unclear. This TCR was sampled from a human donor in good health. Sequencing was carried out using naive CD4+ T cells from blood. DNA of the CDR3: TGTGCCAGCAGCCCACATAATTCACCCCTCCACTTT. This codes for CASSPHNSPLHF.